This T cell receptor (beta chain) was profiled in a study of T cells in Graves' hyperthyroidism and ophthalmopathy (dated by TCRdb to about 2019). Turning to the overall study: Peripheral blood was collected at initial diagnosis, before any treatment. The study also compared thyroid tissue and blood T-cell repertoires from several Graves' hyperthyroidism patients. After sampling, hyperthyroidism patients received methimazole starting at 30 mg daily, and ophthalmopathy patients received high-dose intravenous methylprednisolone. The 75 to 100 discovery patients were randomly split 7:3 into training and test sets. The paper reports TCR Vbeta CDR3 sequencing of 130 to 150 peripheral blood samples: some 44 ophthalmopathy, roughly 74 hyperthyroidism and approximately 17 progressor patients. Whether ophthalmopathy could be predicted prospectively was tested in an independent validation cohort made up of fewer than 20 hyperthyroidism patients plus 17 patients who later progressed to ophthalmopathy. To identify TCR V-J signatures that set the groups apart, the researchers used a discovery cohort of approximately 98 patients, made up of approximately 43 with Graves' ophthalmopathy and some 56 with stable Graves' hyperthyroidism.

Ophthalmopathy patients had moderately to severely active disease, Clinical Activity Score of at least 3, NOSPECS grade of at least 4, and duration under 3 months. The study excluded patients with uncontrolled infections, other autoimmune diseases, pregnancy or lactation. Diagnoses relied on clinical symptoms, serum thyroxine and TRAb, thyroid ultrasound and orbital computed tomography. PBMCs were isolated from 8 to 10 ml of fresh peripheral blood by Ficoll-Paque density gradient centrifugation. Trizol reagent was used to extract total RNA, and RNA quality was then checked on an Agilent 2100 Bioanalyzer. TCR beta CDR3 regions were amplified from RNA transcripts. A first-round RT-PCR of the TCR CDR3 used the HTBI primer set with the Qiagen OneStep RT-PCR kit. Libraries were constructed in a second round of multiplex PCR, after which size selection and purification were performed. Libraries were sequenced paired-end with 100 bp reads on an Illumina HiSeq2000. Per the source publication's procedure: SOAPnuke was used to process the raw data, removing reads that contained adapters or uncalled bases, had a mean Phred below 15, or lacked an exact match to the constant primer or identifier. High-quality paired reads were merged with COPE v1.2.5, and unique nucleotide sequences were defined as clonotypes. MiTCR v1.1 was used to align the clonotypes against IMGT TRBV, TRBD and TRBJ reference segments. The analysis included only V-J combinations with a frequency above 0.0001, which together covered 99% to 99.2% of the repertoires. The TCS score was defined as F50 (clonal expansion) divided by E x V (chaos), with BLOSUM62-based TCRdist calculated between CDR3 peptides within each V-J. Welch's t-statistics and random forest reduced around 550 V-J features to 13, which were used in a naive Bayes classifier (R e1071). TCRdb reworked the public reads: Q25 trimming with fastp, MiXCR clone assembly, productive beta chains retained. Rows with one shared CDR3 protein collapse into an entry with the most common genes and DNA. The V and J calls reflect TCRdb's pipeline rather than the authors' work. Within this sample are approximately 430,000 distinct CDR3 sequences, with roughly 14% of them counted one time only. The ten top clones hold roughly 13% of the sample.

The investigation overall reported the following: Sample size was not statistically predetermined, and investigators were not blinded to group allocation. Most expanded thyroid clonotypes (frequency above 0.001) were also found in blood, which suggests that blood repertoires may mirror thyroid immune responses. In validation, progression to ophthalmopathy was predicted by the model with roughly 71% sensitivity and 72% to 85% specificity, a median of approximately 7.1 months before onset. A model built on a 13 V-J signature distinguished ophthalmopathy from stable hyperthyroidism, reaching about 88% sensitivity and about 81% specificity in cross-validation and 80%/75% in testing.

For this clonotype: The target of this receptor is not known. Base qualities are not at hand, and no much larger clone is one base apart.

The CDR3 holds 13 amino acids from the cysteine to the phenylalanine. The read is trimmed to its CDR3 DNA, 39 bases read in frame from base 1. From the germline V gene, CDR1 is MDHEN and CDR2 is SYDVKM. V was cut back by 6 bases and J by 8 bases, leaving a gap of 16 bases between them. This sequence originates from a man aged 18 to 35 with Graves' ophthalmopathy. Material: blood. The sequence is built from TRBV28 and TRBJ1-1; the D gene cannot be resolved reliably. The nucleotide sequence is TGTGCCAGCAGCTTTAGGGCAGCCTTAGAAGCTTTCTTT. This yields the protein CASSFRAALEAFF. Reference TRBV28 and TRBJ1-1 genes cover what lies past the CDR3, so the full variable domain is DVKVTQSSRYLVKRTGEKVFLECVQDMDHENMFWYRQDPGLGLRLIYFSYDVKMKEKGDIPEGYSVSREKKERFSLILESASTNQTSMYLCASSFRAALEAFFGQGTRLTVV.